This is a list of T cell receptor beta chains from one sample in a study of blood T cell repertoires in COVID-19. Generated by immunoSEQ multiplex PCR, the TCRdb table keeps only in-frame clones and is missing some. The sample includes about 150,000 clones, around 80% of them seen just once. The sample comprised peripheral blood. The source of these receptors is a human donor with acute or convalescent COVID-19. The donor label of this sample is uncertain. Both conserved end residues are part of each CDR3. The order of the fields is clone size, V gene, J gene, CDR3 protein. Rows give clone size only sometimes, using once, few, many, or a class for an expanded clone.

size: .; V: TRBV4-3; J: TRBJ2-3; CDR3: CASSQGLNPPNLVDTQYF
size: .; V: TRBV27; J: TRBJ2-3; CDR3: CASRGGASDTQYF
size: .; V: TRBV4-1; J: TRBJ1-2; CDR3: CASSQDRQVYGYTF
size: .; V: TRBV29-1; J: TRBJ2-7; CDR3: CSVAVPGQGSEQYF
size: .; V: TRBV20-1; J: TRBJ2-2; CDR3: CSASGHRELFF
size: .; V: TRBV3-1/TRBV3-2; J: TRBJ1-2; CDR3: CASSQEGRGFQGGYTF
size: .; V: TRBV5-6; J: TRBJ1-1; CDR3: CASRSQGVGAEAFF
size: .; V: TRBV3-1/TRBV3-2; J: TRBJ2-3; CDR3: CASSQVPAGGRADTQYF
size: .; V: TRBV15; J: TRBJ1-5; CDR3: CATSRDRSNQPQHF
size: .; V: TRBV6-5; J: TRBJ1-1; CDR3: CASSREPRAEAFF
size: .; V: TRBV30; J: TRBJ1-2; CDR3: CASLRGPGRGYTF
size: .; V: TRBV2; J: TRBJ1-2; CDR3: CASSRLTGVIANYGYTF
size: .; V: TRBV19; J: TRBJ1-2; CDR3: CASSIGETGNGYTF
size: hyperexpanded; V: TRBV3-1/TRBV3-2; J: TRBJ1-3; CDR3: CASSPGQGKTGNTIYF
size: .; V: TRBV5-4; J: TRBJ1-2; CDR3: CASSLGAHGTNYGYTF
size: .; V: TRBV2; J: TRBJ1-1; CDR3: CASSLDRRNTEAFF
size: .; V: TRBV5-6; J: TRBJ1-1; CDR3: CASSFTTGPGLNTEAFF